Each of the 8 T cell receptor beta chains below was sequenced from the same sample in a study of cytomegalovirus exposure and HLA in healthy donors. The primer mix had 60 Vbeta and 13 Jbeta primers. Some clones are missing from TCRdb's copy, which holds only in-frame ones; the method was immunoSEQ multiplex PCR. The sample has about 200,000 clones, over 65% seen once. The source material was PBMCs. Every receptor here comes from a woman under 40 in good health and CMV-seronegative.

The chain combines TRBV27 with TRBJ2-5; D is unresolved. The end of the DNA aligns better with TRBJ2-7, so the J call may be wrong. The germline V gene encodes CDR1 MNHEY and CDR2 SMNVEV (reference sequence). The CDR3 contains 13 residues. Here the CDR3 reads CASSFNSRYEQYF. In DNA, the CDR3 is TGTGCCAGCAGTTTTAACAGCCGATACGAGCAGTACTTC.

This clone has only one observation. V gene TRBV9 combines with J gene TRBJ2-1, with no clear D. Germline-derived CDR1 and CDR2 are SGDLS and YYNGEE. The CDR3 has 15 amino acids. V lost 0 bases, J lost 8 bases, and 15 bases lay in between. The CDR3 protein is CASSVGLLGFDEQFF. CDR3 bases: TGTGCCAGCAGCGTAGGGCTCCTAGGTTTCGATGAGCAGTTCTTC.

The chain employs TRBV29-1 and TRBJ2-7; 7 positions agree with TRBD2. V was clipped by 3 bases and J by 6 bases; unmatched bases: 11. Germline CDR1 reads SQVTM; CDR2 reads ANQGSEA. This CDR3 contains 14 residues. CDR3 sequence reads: CSVDTSGVWSEQYF. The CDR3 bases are TGCAGCGTTGATACGAGCGGGGTTTGGAGCGAGCAGTACTTC.

In nucleotides, the CDR3 is TGTGCCAGTAGTATCCCCAGCCGGGGACAGGGGAATTCACCCCTCCACTTT. It translates to CASSIPSRGQGNSPLHF. V gene TRBV19 combines with J gene TRBJ1-6; the match to TRBD1 covers 10 bases. The junction had 9 bases not matched to a gene; V was cut back by 3 bases and J by 7 bases. The CDR3 runs 17 residues. Looked up from germline, CDR1 is LNHDA and CDR2 is SQIVND (reference sequence).

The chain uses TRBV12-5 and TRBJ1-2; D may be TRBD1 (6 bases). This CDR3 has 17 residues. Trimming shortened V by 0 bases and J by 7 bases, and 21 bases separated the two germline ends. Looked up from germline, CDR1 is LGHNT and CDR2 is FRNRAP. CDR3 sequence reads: CASGLVIARGGGSGYTF. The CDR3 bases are TGTGCTAGTGGTTTGGTAATCGCTCGCGGGGGCGGAAGTGGCTACACCTTC.

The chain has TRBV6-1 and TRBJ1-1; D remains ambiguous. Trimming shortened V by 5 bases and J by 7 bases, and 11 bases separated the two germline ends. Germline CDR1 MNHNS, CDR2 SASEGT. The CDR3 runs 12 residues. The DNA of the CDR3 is TGTGCCAGCAGTCCCGAGTACGGTGAAGCTTTCTTT. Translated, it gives CASSPEYGEAFF.

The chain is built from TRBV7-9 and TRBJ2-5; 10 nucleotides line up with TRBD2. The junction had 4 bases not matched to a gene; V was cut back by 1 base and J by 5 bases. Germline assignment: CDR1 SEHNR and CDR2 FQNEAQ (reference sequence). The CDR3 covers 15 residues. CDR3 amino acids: CASSLVLAGRETQYF. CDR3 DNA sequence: TGTGCCAGCAGCTTAGTACTAGCGGGGAGGGAGACCCAGTACTTC.

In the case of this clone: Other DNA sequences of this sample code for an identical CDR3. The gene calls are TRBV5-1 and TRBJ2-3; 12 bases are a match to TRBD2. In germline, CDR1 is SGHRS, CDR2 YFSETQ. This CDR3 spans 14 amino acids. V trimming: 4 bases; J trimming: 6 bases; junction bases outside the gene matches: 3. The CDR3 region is CASSPGTSGDTQYF. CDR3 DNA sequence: TGCGCCAGCAGCCCGGGGACTAGCGGGGATACGCAGTATTTT.